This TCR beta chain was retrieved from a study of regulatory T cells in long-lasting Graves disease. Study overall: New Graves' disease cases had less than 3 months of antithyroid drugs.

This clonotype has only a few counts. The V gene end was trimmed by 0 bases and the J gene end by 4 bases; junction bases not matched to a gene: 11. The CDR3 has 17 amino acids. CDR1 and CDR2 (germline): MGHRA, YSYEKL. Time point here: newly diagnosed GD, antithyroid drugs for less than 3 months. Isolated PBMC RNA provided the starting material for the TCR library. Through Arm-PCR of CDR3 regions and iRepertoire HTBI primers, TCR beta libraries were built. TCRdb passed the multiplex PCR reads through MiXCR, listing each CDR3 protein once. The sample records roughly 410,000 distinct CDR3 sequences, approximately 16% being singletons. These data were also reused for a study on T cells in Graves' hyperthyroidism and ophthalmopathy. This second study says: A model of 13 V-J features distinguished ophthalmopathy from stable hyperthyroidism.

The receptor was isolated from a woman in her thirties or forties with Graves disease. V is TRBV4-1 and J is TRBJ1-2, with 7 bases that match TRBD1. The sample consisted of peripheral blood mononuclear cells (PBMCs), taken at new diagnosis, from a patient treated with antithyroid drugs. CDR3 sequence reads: CASSQDPGQGDVYGYTF. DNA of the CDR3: TGCGCCAGCAGCCAAGATCCCGGCCAGGGGGACGTCTATGGCTACACCTTC.